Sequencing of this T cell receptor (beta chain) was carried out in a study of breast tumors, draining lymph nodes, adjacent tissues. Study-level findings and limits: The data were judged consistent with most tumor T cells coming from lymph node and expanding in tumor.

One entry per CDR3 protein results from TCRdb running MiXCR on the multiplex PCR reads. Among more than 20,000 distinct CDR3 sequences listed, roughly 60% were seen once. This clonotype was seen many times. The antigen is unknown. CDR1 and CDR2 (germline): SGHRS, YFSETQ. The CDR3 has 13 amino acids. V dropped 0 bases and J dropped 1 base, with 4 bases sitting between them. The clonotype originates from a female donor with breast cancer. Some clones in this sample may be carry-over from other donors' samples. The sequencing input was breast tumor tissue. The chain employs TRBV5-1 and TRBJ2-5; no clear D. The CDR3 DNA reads TGCGCCAGCAGCTTGGGCCCCCAAGAGACCCAGTACTTC. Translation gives CASSLGPQETQYF.